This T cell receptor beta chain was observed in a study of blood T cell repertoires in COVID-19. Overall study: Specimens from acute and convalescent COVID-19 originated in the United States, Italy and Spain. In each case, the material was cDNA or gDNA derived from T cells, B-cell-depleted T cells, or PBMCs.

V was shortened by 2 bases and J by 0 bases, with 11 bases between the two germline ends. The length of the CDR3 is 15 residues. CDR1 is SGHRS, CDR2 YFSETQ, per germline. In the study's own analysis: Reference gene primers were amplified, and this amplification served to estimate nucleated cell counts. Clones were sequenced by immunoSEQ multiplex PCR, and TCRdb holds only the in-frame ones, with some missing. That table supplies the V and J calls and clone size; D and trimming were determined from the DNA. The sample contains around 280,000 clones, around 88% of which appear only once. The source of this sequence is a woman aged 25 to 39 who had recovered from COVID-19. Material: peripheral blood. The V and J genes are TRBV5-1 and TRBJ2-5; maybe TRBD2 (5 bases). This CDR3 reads CASSFGSGNQETQYF. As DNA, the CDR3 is TGCGCCAGCAGCTTTGGCTCGGGGAACCAAGAGACCCAGTACTTC.